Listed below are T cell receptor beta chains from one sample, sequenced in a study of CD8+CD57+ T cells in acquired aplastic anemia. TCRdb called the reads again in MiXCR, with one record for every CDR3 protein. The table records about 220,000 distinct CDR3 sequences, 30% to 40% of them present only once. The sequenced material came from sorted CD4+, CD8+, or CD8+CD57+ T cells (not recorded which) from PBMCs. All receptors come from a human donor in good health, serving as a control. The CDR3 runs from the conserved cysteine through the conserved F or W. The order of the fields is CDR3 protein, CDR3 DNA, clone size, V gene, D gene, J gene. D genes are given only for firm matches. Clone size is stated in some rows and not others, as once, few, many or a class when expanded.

CDR3: CASSERGVTQYF
DNA: TGTGCCAGCAGTGAGAGAGGAGTGACCCAGTACTTC
size: NA
V: TRBV2
D: NA
J: TRBJ2-5

CDR3: CASSLLGLATGELFF
DNA: TGTGCCAGCAGCTTATTAGGACTAGCGACCGGGGAGCTGTTTTTT
size: NA
V: TRBV7-3
D: TRBD2
J: TRBJ2-2

CDR3: CASSPPQGPSRGYTF
DNA: TGTGCCAGCTCACCTCCTCAGGGCCCATCCCGGGGCTACACCTTC
size: NA
V: TRBV18
D: NA
J: TRBJ1-2

CDR3: CASSLVGSAGSYEQYF
DNA: TGCGCCAGCAGCTTGGTAGGGTCGGCGGGCTCCTACGAGCAGTACTTC
size: NA
V: TRBV5-1
D: NA
J: TRBJ2-7

CDR3: CAGRDRGYGYTF
DNA: TGTGCCGGCCGGGACAGGGGCTATGGCTACACCTTC
size: many
V: TRBV2
D: TRBD1
J: TRBJ1-2

CDR3: CASSLFTGANSPLHF
DNA: TGTGCCAGCAGCTTATTTACTGGGGCTAATTCACCCCTCCACTTT
size: NA
V: TRBV7-2
D: NA
J: TRBJ1-6

CDR3: CSVGTGASEVFF
DNA: NA
size: few
V: TRBV29-1
D: NA
J: TRBJ1-1

CDR3: CASSLGTAEYEQYF
DNA: TGTGCCAGTAGCCTTGGGACAGCAGAATACGAGCAGTACTTC
size: once
V: TRBV7-9
D: TRBD1
J: TRBJ2-7

CDR3: CARAGRGRPYGYTF
DNA: TGTGCCAGGGCCGGGCGGGGGCGCCCCTATGGCTACACCTTC
size: many
V: TRBV2
D: NA
J: TRBJ1-2

CDR3: CATHGARNQPQHF
DNA: TGTGCCACCCACGGGGCGCGGAATCAGCCCCAGCATTTT
size: NA
V: TRBV2
D: NA
J: TRBJ1-5

CDR3: CASSVATNTEAFF
DNA: TGTGCCAGCAGCGTAGCTACAAACACTGAAGCTTTCTTT
size: many
V: TRBV9
D: NA
J: TRBJ1-1

CDR3: CASSRDFQPQHF
DNA: TGTGCCAGTAGTAGGGACTTTCAGCCCCAGCATTTT
size: NA
V: TRBV19
D: NA
J: TRBJ1-5

CDR3: CASSEYAGSFTEAFF
DNA: TGTGCCAGCAGTGAATATGCAGGGAGTTTCACTGAAGCTTTCTTT
size: many
V: TRBV2
D: NA
J: TRBJ1-1

CDR3: CASSAQEVYNSPLHF
DNA: TGTGCCAGCAGCGCCCAGGAGGTGTATAATTCACCCCTCCACTTT
size: many
V: TRBV7-9
D: NA
J: TRBJ1-6

CDR3: CSASTGTGTHGYTF
DNA: TGCAGTGCTAGTACCGGGACAGGAACCCATGGCTACACCTTC
size: many
V: TRBV20-1
D: TRBD1
J: TRBJ1-2

CDR3: CASSRDNYSNQPQHF
DNA: TGTGCCAGTAGTAGGGACAACTATAGCAATCAGCCCCAGCATTTT
size: NA
V: TRBV19
D: NA
J: TRBJ1-5

CDR3: CASSLSSLRQTPYGYTF
DNA: TGTGCCAGCAGCTTATCCTCCCTTAGACAGACCCCCTATGGCTACACCTTC
size: many
V: TRBV11-1
D: NA
J: TRBJ1-2

CDR3: CASSLAPGQGGLPPYF
DNA: TGCGCCAGCAGCTTGGCCCCGGGACAGGGGGGCCTACCGCCCTACTTC
size: many
V: TRBV5-1
D: TRBD1
J: TRBJ2-7

CDR3: CASSIGRQNTEAFF
DNA: TGTGCCAGTAGTATAGGACGGCAGAACACTGAAGCTTTCTTT
size: NA
V: TRBV19
D: NA
J: TRBJ1-1

CDR3: CASSLDLTHEQFF
DNA: TGTGCCAGCAGCCTAGATTTGACGCATGAGCAGTTCTTC
size: many
V: TRBV2
D: NA
J: TRBJ2-1

CDR3: CSAKKGRGSSYEQYF
DNA: TGCAGTGCCAAAAAGGGGCGGGGGAGTTCCTACGAGCAGTACTTC
size: many
V: TRBV20-1
D: TRBD2
J: TRBJ2-7

CDR3: CASGFGGGHNSPLHF
DNA: TGTGCTAGTGGTTTCGGGGGAGGGCATAATTCACCCCTCCACTTT
size: few
V: TRBV12-5
D: NA
J: TRBJ1-6

CDR3: CASSRRGSSYEQYF
DNA: TGCGCCAGCAGCCGGCGGGGGAGCTCCTACGAGCAGTACTTC
size: many
V: TRBV5-1
D: TRBD2
J: TRBJ2-7

CDR3: CSARARQGNSPLHF
DNA: TGCAGTGCTAGAGCTCGACAGGGGAATTCACCCCTCCACTTT
size: many
V: TRBV20-1
D: TRBD1
J: TRBJ1-6

CDR3: CSARDPDGNYGYTF
DNA: TGCAGTGCTAGAGATCCAGACGGGAACTATGGCTACACCTTC
size: NA
V: TRBV20-1
D: NA
J: TRBJ1-2

CDR3: CSARDPRGGNTIYF
DNA: TGCAGTGCTAGAGATCCAAGGGGGGGAAACACCATATATTTT
size: many
V: TRBV20-1
D: NA
J: TRBJ1-3